Each of the 26 T cell receptor beta chains below was sequenced from the same sample in a study of blood T cell repertoires in COVID-19. Assay used: immunoSEQ multiplex PCR; TCRdb lists only in-frame clones, some missing. The repertoire consists of roughly 87,000 clones, with roughly 78% occurring once and the leading ten covering under 15%. The specimen was peripheral blood. These TCRs come from a woman at least 80 years old with acute or convalescent COVID-19.

The chain uses TRBV3-1 (or the pseudogene TRBV3-2) and TRBJ2-2; 8 bases map to TRBD2. Trimming at V came to 1 base and at J to 0 bases, leaving 10 bases not matched to a gene. Germline loops: CDR1 LGHDT, CDR2 YNNKEL (reference sequence). The CDR3 is 19 residues long. The CDR3 region is CASSQVPGSGGTNTGELFF. CDR3 DNA: TGTGCCAGCAGCCAAGTCCCGGGAAGCGGGGGAACGAACACCGGGGAGCTGTTTTTT.

The chain combines TRBV19 with TRBJ1-6; D unresolved. CDR3 size: 15 residues. Germline V gives CDR1 LNHDA, CDR2 SQIVND (reference sequence). V was trimmed by 0 bases and J by 6 bases, leaving 9 bases between them. The CDR3 DNA is TGTGCCAGTAGTATAGAGTTTTCCGGTAATTCACCCCTCCACTTT. It is translated as CASSIEFSGNSPLHF.

This clone has a handful of counts. The chain uses TRBV10-3 and TRBJ2-7; the D gene is possibly TRBD1 (5 bases). Germline CDR1 ENHRY, CDR2 SYGVKD. With 9 bases removed from V and 0 bases from J, the gap between germline ends came to 15 bases. The CDR3 totals 14 residues. CDR3 DNA sequence: TGTGCCATAGGGGCCGGCGGCAGCTCCTACGAGCAGTACTTC. This sequence encodes CAIGAGGSSYEQYF.

The CDR3 nucleotides read TGCGCCAGCAGCTTGCTACAGAGCACAGATACGCAGTATTTT. It yields the protein CASSLLQSTDTQYF. The J gene is TRBJ2-3, the V gene TRBV5-1, with unresolved D. The CDR3 runs 14 residues. Germline assignment: CDR1 SGHRS and CDR2 YFSETQ. V dropped 1 base and J dropped 0 bases, with 6 bases sitting between them.

Here the CDR3 reads CASSQVQKGYSPLHF. The CDR3 coding sequence is TGCGCCAGCAGCCAAGTTCAAAAGGGGTATTCACCCCTCCACTTT. The chain links TRBV4-3 to TRBJ1-6; D might be TRBD1 (5 bases). CDR1 is LGHNA, CDR2 YSLEER, per germline. This CDR3 region has 15 residues. Trimming cost V 1 base and J 8 bases, with 12 bases left between them.

This chain uses TRBV2 with TRBJ2-5; 8 bases line up with TRBD2. The CDR3 covers 14 residues. J was trimmed by 2 bases and V by 4 bases; bases with no gene match: 3. Germline CDR1 is SNHLY and CDR2 is FYNNEI. CDR3 DNA: TGTGCCAGCAGTGCTACTAGCGGACAAGAGACCCAGTACTTC. It specifies CASSATSGQETQYF.

J is TRBJ1-2 and V is TRBV5-5; the match to TRBD1 covers 10 bases. This CDR3 region has 13 residues. The V and J ends lost 6 bases and 10 bases, in that order; junction bases with no gene match: 9. Germline CDR1 is SGHKS and CDR2 is YYEKEE (reference sequence). CDR3 nucleotide sequence: TGTGCCAGCAACCAGGGGACAGGGGCGCTCTACACCTTC. Residues: CASNQGTGALYTF. Complete variable domain (other parts from reference TRBV5-5 and TRBJ1-2): DAGVTQSPTHLIKTRGQQVTLRCSPISGHKSVSWYQQVLGQGPQFIFQYYEKEERGRGNFPDRFSARQFPNYSSELNVNALLLGDSALYLCASNQGTGALYTFGSGTRLTVV.

About this clone itself: Its ends do not fully match the called genes, so a read error is possible. The genes are TRBV18 and TRBJ1-1; 8 nucleotides align to TRBD1. Germline CDR1 is KGHSH and CDR2 is LQKENI. The CDR3 is 16 amino acids. CDR3 bases: TGTGCCAGCTCTCCACTCCCAGGGGGCGCGAACACTGAAGCTTTCTTT. Translation gives CASSPLPGGANTEAFF.

This clone was detected only once. This chain uses TRBV6-5 with TRBJ1-4, with TRBD1 as a possible D gene (6 bases). The germline V gene encodes CDR1 MNHEY and CDR2 SVGAGI. Trimming removed 0 bases at V and 10 bases at J, with 6 bases between. The CDR3 totals 12 residues. The CDR3 sequence is CASSYSRGKLFF. CDR3 nucleotide sequence: TGTGCCAGCAGTTACTCCAGGGGAAAACTGTTTTTT.

The genes are TRBV3-1 (or the pseudogene TRBV3-2) and TRBJ1-2, with D unclear. CDR1 and CDR2 (germline): LGHDT, YNNKEL (reference sequence). The CDR3 is 13 residues long. Trimming cost V 2 bases and J 4 bases, with 8 bases left between them. DNA for the CDR3: TGTGCCAGCAGCCAAAGCCTAGGCTATGGCTACACCTTC. Its protein product is CASSQSLGYGYTF.

The chain joins TRBV10-3 to TRBJ2-7; D not certain. CDR1 ENHRY and CDR2 SYGVKD come from the germline V gene. The CDR3 sequence is 13 residues long. Trimming removed 2 bases from V and 3 bases from J, with 8 bases in between. The CDR3 is CAISETALYEQYF. As DNA, the CDR3 is TGTGCCATCAGTGAGACAGCACTCTACGAGCAGTACTTC.

J is TRBJ1-4 and V is TRBV28; TRBD1 agrees at 9 bases. CDR1 MDHEN and CDR2 SYDVKM come from the germline V gene. CDR3 length: 16 residues. Trimming at V came to 4 bases and at J to 7 bases, leaving 10 bases not matched to a gene. Here the CDR3 DNA reads TGTGCCAGCAGTTCCAGGACAGGGGAAAGGGGTGAAAAACTGTTTTTT. Translating it yields CASSSRTGERGEKLFF. The full variable domain, its missing parts supplied by reference TRBV28 and TRBJ1-4, is DVKVTQSSRYLVKRTGEKVFLECVQDMDHENMFWYRQDPGLGLRLIYFSYDVKMKEKGDIPEGYSVSREKKERFSLILESASTNQTSMYLCASSSRTGERGEKLFFGSGTQLSVL.

The J gene is TRBJ1-1, the V gene TRBV29-1; no firm D call. This CDR3 has 14 amino acids. V lost 0 bases to trimming and J lost 0 bases, with 8 bases between them. Germline V gene sequence: CDR1 SQVTM, CDR2 ANQGSEA. This CDR3 is CSVEDQKMNTEAFF. The CDR3 DNA reads TGCAGCGTTGAAGATCAGAAGATGAACACTGAAGCTTTCTTT.

The chain combines TRBV5-1 with TRBJ2-7; 8 bases agree with TRBD2. The ends lost 3 bases at V and 0 bases at J; junction bases unmatched: 8. In germline, CDR1 is SGHRS, CDR2 YFSETQ. The CDR3 is made up of 16 amino acids. The CDR3 sequence is CASSSVAGPTSYEQYF. The CDR3 bases are TGCGCCAGCAGCTCCGTAGCGGGGCCGACCTCCTACGAGCAGTACTTC.

The chain joins TRBV4-2 to TRBJ1-5, with TRBD1 matching 7 bases. This CDR3 contains 15 residues. The germline V gene encodes CDR1 LGHNA and CDR2 YNFKEQ. Germline trimming cut 1 base from V and 1 base from J; bases unmatched to any gene: 1. CDR3 in DNA: TGTGCCAGCAGCCAAGGAGGGGGCAGCAATCAGCCCCAGCATTTT. Translated, it gives CASSQGGGSNQPQHF.

The chain has TRBV2 and TRBJ1-2; D is unclear. The ends were cut back, 6 bases at V and 6 bases at J, with 11 bases in the middle. The CDR3 has 12 amino acids. Germline loops: CDR1 SNHLY, CDR2 FYNNEI. The CDR3 DNA follows: TGTGCCAGCAGCCCCGTACAAAATGGCTACACCTTC. This sequence encodes CASSPVQNGYTF.

This clone is a singleton in its sample. The rearrangement links TRBV7-9 to TRBJ1-6; no clear D. Trimming took off 5 bases at V and 7 bases at J, with 18 bases between the two ends. The CDR3 has 16 amino acids. Germline-derived CDR1 and CDR2 are SEHNR and FQNEAQ (reference sequence). As DNA, the CDR3 is TGTGCCAGCAGCCCCTACTCCGGTCGAGCCAATTCACCCCTCCACTTT. It encodes CASSPYSGRANSPLHF.

The chain recombines TRBV24-1 with TRBJ2-1; maybe TRBD2 (5 bases). Trimming shortened V by 3 bases and J by 4 bases, and 12 bases separated the two germline ends. The germline V gene encodes CDR1 KGHDR and CDR2 SFDVKD. The CDR3 is 15 amino acids. The DNA for the CDR3 is TGTGCCACCAGTGATCCGCGGGCAGAGTACAATGAGCAGTTCTTC. Translating it yields CATSDPRAEYNEQFF.

V is TRBV20-1 and J is TRBJ2-1; no firm D call. The V gene's germline CDR1 is DFQATT and CDR2 SNEGSKA (reference sequence). V lost 2 bases and J 7 bases, leaving 6 bases between the germline ends. The length of the CDR3 is 11 residues. CDR3 nucleotides: TGCAGTGCTAGATCCTTTAATGAGCAGTTCTTC. The encoded protein is CSARSFNEQFF.

The CDR3 coding sequence is TGTGCCAGCAGGCGAGCGACGGGACAGGTTCCTTATGGCTACACCTTC. This encodes CASRRATGQVPYGYTF. V is TRBV2 and J is TRBJ1-2; TRBD1 matches 8 bases. CDR1 is SNHLY and CDR2 is FYNNEI in the germline V gene. The CDR3 has 16 residues. J lost 5 bases, V lost 6 bases, and 14 bases had no gene match.

The chain uses TRBV6-2 or TRBV6-3 and TRBJ1-1; tentative D call: TRBD1 (6 bases). The ends were cut back, 5 bases at V and 7 bases at J, with 17 bases in the middle. Germline CDR1 MNHEY, CDR2 SVGEGT. The CDR3 contains 14 residues. The CDR3 sequence is CASSVIQGTGEAFF. CDR3 nucleotides: TGTGCCAGCAGTGTAATACAGGGTACGGGTGAAGCTTTCTTT.

This chain links TRBV7-8 with TRBJ1-1, with TRBD1 identical over 9 bases. The CDR3 spans 15 residues. V dropped 8 bases and J dropped 7; count of bases not matched to a gene: 14. The germline CDR1 and CDR2 sequences are SGHVS and FQNEAQ. CDR3 amino acids: CASSRTRDRANEAFF. CDR3 coding DNA: TGTGCCAGCTCAAGGACCCGGGACAGGGCCAATGAAGCTTTCTTT. The variable domain in full, completed from reference TRBV7-8 and TRBJ1-1, reads GAGVSQSPRYKVAKRGQDVALRCDPISGHVSLFWYQQALGQGPEFLTYFQNEAQLDKSGLPSDRFFAERPEGSVSTLKIQRTQQEDSAVYLCASSRTRDRANEAFFGQGTRLTVV.

The J gene is TRBJ1-2, the V gene TRBV13; 12 bases are shared with TRBD1. This CDR3 contains 17 residues. After removal of 5 bases from V and 8 bases from J, the junction contained 15 bases not matched to a gene. Germline CDR1 is PRHDT and CDR2 is FYEKMQ (reference sequence). The DNA for the CDR3 is TGTGCCAGCAGCCGTCTACCACCGGGACAGGGGGCTGGAGGCTACACCTTC. Its protein is CASSRLPPGQGAGGYTF.

The CDR3 sequence is CASSREAVYGYTF. The CDR3 DNA follows: TGTGCCAGCAGCCGCGAGGCAGTCTATGGCTACACCTTC. V and J are TRBV5-8 and TRBJ1-2, with unresolved D. Trimming removed 4 bases from V and 4 bases from J, with 11 bases in between. The CDR3 consists of 13 residues. Germline assignment: CDR1 SGHTS and CDR2 YDEGEE.

The chain joins TRBV5-4 to TRBJ2-5, with D hard to call. The V gene's germline CDR1 is SGHNT and CDR2 YYREEE (reference sequence). Trimming shortened V by 0 bases and J by 8 bases, and 11 bases separated the two germline ends. The CDR3 covers 13 residues. Here the CDR3 reads CASSLEGDSTQYF. In DNA, the CDR3 is TGTGCCAGCAGCTTGGAAGGCGATAGCACCCAGTACTTC.

This chain connects TRBV6-5 to TRBJ2-7; 10 bases line up with TRBD1. There are 15 residues in the CDR3. Germline V CDR1 and CDR2: MNHEY, SVGAGI. V lost 6 bases and J lost 2; bases outside the gene matches: 7. CDR3 nucleotides: TGTGCCAGCAGCGTCCCGGGACAGGGGACCTACGAGCAGTACTTC. Translated, it gives CASSVPGQGTYEQYF.